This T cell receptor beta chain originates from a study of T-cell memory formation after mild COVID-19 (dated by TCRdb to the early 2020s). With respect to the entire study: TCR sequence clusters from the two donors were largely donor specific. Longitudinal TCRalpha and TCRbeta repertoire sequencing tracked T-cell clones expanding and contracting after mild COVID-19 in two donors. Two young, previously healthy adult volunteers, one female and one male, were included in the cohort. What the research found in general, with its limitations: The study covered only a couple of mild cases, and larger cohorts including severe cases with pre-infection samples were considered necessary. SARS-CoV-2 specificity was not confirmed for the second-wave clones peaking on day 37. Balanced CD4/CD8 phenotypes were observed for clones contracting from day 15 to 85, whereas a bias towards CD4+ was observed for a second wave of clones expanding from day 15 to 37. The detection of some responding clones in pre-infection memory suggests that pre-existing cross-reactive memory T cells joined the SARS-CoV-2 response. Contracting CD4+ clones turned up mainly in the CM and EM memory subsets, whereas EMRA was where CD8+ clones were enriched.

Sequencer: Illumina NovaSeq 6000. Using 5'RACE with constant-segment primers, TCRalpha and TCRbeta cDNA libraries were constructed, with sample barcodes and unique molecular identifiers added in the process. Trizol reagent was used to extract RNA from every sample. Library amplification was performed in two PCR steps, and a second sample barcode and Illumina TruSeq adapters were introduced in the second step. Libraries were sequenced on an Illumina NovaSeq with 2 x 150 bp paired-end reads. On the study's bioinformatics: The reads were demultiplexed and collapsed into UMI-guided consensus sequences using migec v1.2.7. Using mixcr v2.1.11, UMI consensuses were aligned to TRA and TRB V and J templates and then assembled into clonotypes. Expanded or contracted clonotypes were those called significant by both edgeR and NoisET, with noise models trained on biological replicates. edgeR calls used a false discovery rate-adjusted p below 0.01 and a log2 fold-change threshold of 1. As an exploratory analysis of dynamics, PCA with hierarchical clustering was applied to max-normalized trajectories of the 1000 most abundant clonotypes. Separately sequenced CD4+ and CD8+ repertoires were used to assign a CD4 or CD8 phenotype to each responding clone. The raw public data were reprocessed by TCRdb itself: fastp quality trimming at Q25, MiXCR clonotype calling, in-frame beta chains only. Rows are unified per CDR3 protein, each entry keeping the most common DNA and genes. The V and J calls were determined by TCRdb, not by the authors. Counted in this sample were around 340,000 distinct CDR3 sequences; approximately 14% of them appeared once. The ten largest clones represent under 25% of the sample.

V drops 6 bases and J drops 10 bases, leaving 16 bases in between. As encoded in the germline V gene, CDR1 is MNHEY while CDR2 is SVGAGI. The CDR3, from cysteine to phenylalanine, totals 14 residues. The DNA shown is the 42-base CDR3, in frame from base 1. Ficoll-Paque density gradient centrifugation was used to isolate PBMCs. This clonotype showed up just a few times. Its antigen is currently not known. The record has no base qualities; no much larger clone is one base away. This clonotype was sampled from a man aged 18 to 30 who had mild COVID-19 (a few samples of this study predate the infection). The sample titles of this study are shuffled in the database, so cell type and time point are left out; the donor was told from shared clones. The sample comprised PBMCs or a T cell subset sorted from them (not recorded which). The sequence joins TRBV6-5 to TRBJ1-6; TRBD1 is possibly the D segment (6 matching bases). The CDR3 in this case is CASRLGGGISPLHF. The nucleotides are TGTGCCAGCAGGCTGGGAGGGGGTATCTCACCCCTCCACTTT.